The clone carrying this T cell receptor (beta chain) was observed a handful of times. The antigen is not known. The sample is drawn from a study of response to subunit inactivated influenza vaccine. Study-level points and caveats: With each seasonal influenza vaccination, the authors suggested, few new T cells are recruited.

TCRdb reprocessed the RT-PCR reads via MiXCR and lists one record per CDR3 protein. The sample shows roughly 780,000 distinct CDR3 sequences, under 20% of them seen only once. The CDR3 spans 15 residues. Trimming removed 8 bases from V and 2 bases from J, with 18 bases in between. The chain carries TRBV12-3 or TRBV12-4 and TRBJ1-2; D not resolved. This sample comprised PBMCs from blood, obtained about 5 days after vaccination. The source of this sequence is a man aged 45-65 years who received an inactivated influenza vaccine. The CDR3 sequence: CASRWSGVKNYGYTF. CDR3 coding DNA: TGTGCCAGCCGCTGGTCTGGAGTAAAGAACTATGGCTACACCTTC.